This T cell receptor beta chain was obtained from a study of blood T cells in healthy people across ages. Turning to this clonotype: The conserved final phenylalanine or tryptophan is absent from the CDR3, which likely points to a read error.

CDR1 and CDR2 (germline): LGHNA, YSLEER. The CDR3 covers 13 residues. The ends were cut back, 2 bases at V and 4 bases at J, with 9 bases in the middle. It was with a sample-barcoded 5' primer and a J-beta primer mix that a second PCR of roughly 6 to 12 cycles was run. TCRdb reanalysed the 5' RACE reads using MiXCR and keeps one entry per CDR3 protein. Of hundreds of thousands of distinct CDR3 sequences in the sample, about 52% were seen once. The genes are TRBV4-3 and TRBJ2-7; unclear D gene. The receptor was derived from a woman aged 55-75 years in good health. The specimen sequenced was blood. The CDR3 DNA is TGCGCCAGCAGCCAAACTGTCCGTTACGAGCAGTACTCC. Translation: CASSQTVRYEQYS.